Listed below are T cell receptor beta chains from one sample, sequenced in a study of breast tumors, draining lymph nodes, adjacent tissues. Each CDR3 protein gets one entry after TCRdb re-called the multiplex PCR reads with MiXCR. The sample has about 230,000 distinct CDR3 sequences; less than 40% are singletons. Sequenced material: axillary lymph node tissue. These receptors were obtained from a female donor with breast cancer. Some clones in this sample may be carry-over from other donors' samples. Both conserved end residues are part of each CDR3. The order of the fields is D gene, V gene, J gene, clone size, CDR3 protein, CDR3 DNA. A D gene is named only where the DNA matches it firmly. Expanded clones get a size class; other rows say once, few or many, or leave the size out.

D: NA; V: TRBV30; J: TRBJ2-7; size: many; CDR3: CAWRAVYEQYF; DNA: TGTGCCTGGAGAGCAGTCTACGAGCAGTACTTC
D: NA; V: TRBV5-1; J: TRBJ1-3; size: few; CDR3: CASSRRWSSGNTIYF; DNA: TGCGCCAGCAGCCGTCGATGGAGCTCTGGAAACACCATATATTTT
D: TRBD1; V: TRBV6-2/TRBV6-3; J: TRBJ2-2; size: NA; CDR3: CASKRQGTTGELFF; DNA: TGTGCCAGCAAAAGACAGGGGACCACCGGGGAGCTGTTTTTT
D: NA; V: TRBV4-3; J: TRBJ2-3; size: many; CDR3: CASSQFIVSRRTDTQYF; DNA: TGCGCCAGCAGCCAATTCATTGTGTCCCGTCGTACAGATACGCAGTATTTT
D: NA; V: TRBV7-3; J: TRBJ2-1; size: many; CDR3: CASSPSHGGRFNNEQFF; DNA: TGTGCCAGCAGCCCCTCCCACGGCGGCCGATTTAACAATGAGCAGTTCTTC
D: NA; V: TRBV12-3/TRBV12-4; J: TRBJ1-2; size: many; CDR3: CASSLRSWGGYTF; DNA: TGTGCCAGCAGTCTTAGGTCCTGGGGAGGCTACACCTTC
D: TRBD1; V: TRBV20-1; J: TRBJ2-1; size: many; CDR3: CSARGQRSSYNEQFF; DNA: TGCAGTGCTAGGGGACAGCGAAGCTCCTACAATGAGCAGTTCTTC
D: NA; V: TRBV4-3; J: TRBJ2-7; size: many; CDR3: CASSRATHSSYEQYF; DNA: TGCGCCAGCAGCCGCGCGACCCATTCCTCCTACGAGCAGTACTTC
D: NA; V: TRBV5-8; J: TRBJ1-6; size: many; CDR3: CASSLGMSSSPLHF; DNA: TGTGCCAGCAGCTTAGGGATGTCGAGCTCACCCCTCCACTTT
D: NA; V: TRBV7-2; J: TRBJ1-6; size: many; CDR3: CASSFTDTNNSPLHF; DNA: TGTGCCAGCAGCTTTACGGACACAAATAATTCACCCCTCCACTTT
D: NA; V: TRBV7-3; J: TRBJ2-5; size: NA; CDR3: CASSSLAGWPSQYF; DNA: TGTGCCAGCAGCTCCCTGGCAGGGTGGCCGTCCCAGTACTTC
D: TRBD2; V: TRBV19; J: TRBJ2-5; size: many; CDR3: CASSVRGAGSQETQYF; DNA: TGTGCCAGTAGTGTGAGGGGAGCGGGGAGCCAAGAGACCCAGTACTTC
D: TRBD1; V: TRBV20-1; J: TRBJ1-6; size: NA; CDR3: CSASTGGEDSPLHF; DNA: TGCAGTGCCTCCACAGGGGGAGAGGATTCACCCCTCCACTTT
D: NA; V: TRBV19; J: TRBJ2-1; size: many; CDR3: CASSIPLGVVGNNEQFF; DNA: TGTGCCAGTAGTATTCCCCTAGGAGTGGTTGGGAACAATGAGCAGTTCTTC
D: TRBD1; V: TRBV20-1; J: TRBJ1-5; size: many; CDR3: CSAPNAGTGGISNQPQHF; DNA: TGCAGTGCTCCGAATGCCGGGACAGGGGGCATTAGCAATCAGCCCCAGCATTTT
D: NA; V: TRBV5-4; J: TRBJ2-1; size: few; CDR3: CASSFTGYEQFF; DNA: TGTGCCAGCAGCTTCACGGGATATGAGCAGTTCTTC
D: TRBD1; V: TRBV2; J: TRBJ2-3; size: NA; CDR3: CASRPDTGVVTDPQYF; DNA: TGTGCCAGTCGACCCGATACAGGGGTGGTTACAGATCCGCAGTATTTT
D: TRBD2; V: TRBV14; J: TRBJ2-2; size: many; CDR3: CASGAGGANTGELFF; DNA: TGTGCCAGCGGCGCGGGGGGCGCGAACACCGGGGAGCTGTTTTTT
D: TRBD1; V: TRBV19; J: TRBJ1-5; size: many; CDR3: CASSADRESGNQPQHF; DNA: TGTGCCAGTAGTGCGGACAGGGAATCTGGCAATCAGCCCCAGCATTTT
D: TRBD2; V: TRBV12-3/TRBV12-4; J: TRBJ2-1; size: many; CDR3: CASSSHAGGQFF; DNA: TGTGCCAGCAGTTCGCATGCGGGAGGACAGTTCTTC
D: NA; V: TRBV6-2/TRBV6-3; J: TRBJ2-7; size: many; CDR3: CASRALGWRYEQYF; DNA: TGTGCCAGCAGAGCCCTGGGGTGGCGATACGAGCAGTACTTC
D: NA; V: TRBV7-8; J: TRBJ2-1; size: many; CDR3: CASRGLRSGNEQFF; DNA: TGTGCCAGCAGGGGGCTTAGGTCGGGCAATGAGCAGTTCTTC
D: NA; V: TRBV6-6; J: TRBJ2-1; size: NA; CDR3: CASSHEALSSYNEQFF; DNA: TGTGCCAGCAGTCACGAGGCCTTAAGTTCCTACAATGAGCAGTTCTTC
D: NA; V: TRBV7-9; J: TRBJ1-4; size: many; CDR3: CASSLRDINEKLFF; DNA: TGTGCCAGCAGCTTAAGGGACATTAATGAAAAACTGTTTTTT
D: NA; V: TRBV5-4; J: TRBJ2-3; size: few; CDR3: CASSPKAGGPQDTQYF; DNA: TGTGCCAGCAGCCCCAAGGCCGGAGGGCCGCAGGATACGCAGTATTTT
D: TRBD1; V: TRBV11-3; J: TRBJ2-1; size: many; CDR3: CASSPGTGNVNEQFF; DNA: TGTGCCAGCTCGCCCGGGACAGGGAACGTGAATGAGCAGTTCTTC
D: NA; V: TRBV18; J: TRBJ1-5; size: many; CDR3: CASSPLRDDQPQHF; DNA: TGTGCCAGCTCACCACTCAGGGACGATCAGCCCCAGCATTTT
D: TRBD1; V: TRBV7-9; J: TRBJ2-7; size: once; CDR3: CASSHPDRISGEQYF; DNA: TGTGCCAGCAGCCACCCGGACAGGATTTCAGGCGAGCAGTACTTC
D: TRBD2; V: TRBV3-1; J: TRBJ2-1; size: many; CDR3: CASSPPSGRLNNEQFF; DNA: TGTGCCAGCAGCCCCCCCAGCGGGAGGTTAAACAATGAGCAGTTCTTC